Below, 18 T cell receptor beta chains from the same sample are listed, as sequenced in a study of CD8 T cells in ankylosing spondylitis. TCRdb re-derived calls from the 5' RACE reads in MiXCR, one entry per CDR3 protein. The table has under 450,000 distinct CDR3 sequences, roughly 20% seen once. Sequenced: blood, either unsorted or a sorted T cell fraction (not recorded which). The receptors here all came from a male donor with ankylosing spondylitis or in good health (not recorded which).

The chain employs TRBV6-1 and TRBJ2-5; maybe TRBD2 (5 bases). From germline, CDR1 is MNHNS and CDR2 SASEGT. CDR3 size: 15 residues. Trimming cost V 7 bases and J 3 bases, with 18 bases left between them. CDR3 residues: CASIPPAGEKETQYF. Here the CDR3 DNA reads TGTGCCAGCATCCCACCTGCGGGCGAGAAAGAGACCCAGTACTTC.

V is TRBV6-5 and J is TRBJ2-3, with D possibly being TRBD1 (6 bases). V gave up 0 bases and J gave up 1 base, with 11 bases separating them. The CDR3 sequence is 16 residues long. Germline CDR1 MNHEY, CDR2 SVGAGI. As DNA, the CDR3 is TGTGCCAGCAGTTACTCCCTGTCAGGGGGCACAGATACGCAGTATTTT. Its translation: CASSYSLSGGTDTQYF.

CDR3 in amino acids: CAVLGPRGRNYEQYF. CDR3 in DNA: TGTGCCGTCCTGGGACCCAGGGGGAGGAACTACGAGCAGTACTTC. The V call is TRBV6-1, the J call TRBJ2-7; tentatively, D is TRBD1 (7 bases). Trimming shortened V by 11 bases and J by 3 bases, and 23 bases separated the two germline ends. Looked up from germline, CDR1 is MNHNS and CDR2 is SASEGT. There are 15 residues in the CDR3.

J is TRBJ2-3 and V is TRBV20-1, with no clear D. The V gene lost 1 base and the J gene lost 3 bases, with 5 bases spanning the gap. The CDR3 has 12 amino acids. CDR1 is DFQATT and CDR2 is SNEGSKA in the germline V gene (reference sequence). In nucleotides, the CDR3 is TGCAGTGCTAGAGGTGAAACAGATACGCAGTATTTT. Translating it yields CSARGETDTQYF.

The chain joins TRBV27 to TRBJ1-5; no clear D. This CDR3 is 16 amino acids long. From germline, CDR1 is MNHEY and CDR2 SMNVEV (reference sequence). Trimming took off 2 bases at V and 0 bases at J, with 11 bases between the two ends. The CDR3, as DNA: TGTGCCAGCAGTTTAGCGGGGAGCTATAGCAATCAGCCCCAGCATTTT. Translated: CASSLAGSYSNQPQHF.

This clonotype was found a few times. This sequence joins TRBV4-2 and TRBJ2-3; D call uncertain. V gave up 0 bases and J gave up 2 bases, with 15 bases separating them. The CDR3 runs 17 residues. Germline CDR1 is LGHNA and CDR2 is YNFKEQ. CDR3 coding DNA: TGTGCCAGCAGCCAAGAGGTCCCGGGCGGCCTCACAGATACGCAGTATTTT. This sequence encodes CASSQEVPGGLTDTQYF.

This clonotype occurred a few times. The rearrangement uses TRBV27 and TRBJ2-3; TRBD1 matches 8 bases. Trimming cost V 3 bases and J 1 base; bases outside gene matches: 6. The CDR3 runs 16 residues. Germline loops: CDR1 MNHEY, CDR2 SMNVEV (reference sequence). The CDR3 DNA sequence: TGTGCCAGCAGTTTCGGCAGGGGGCTAGGCACAGATACGCAGTATTTT. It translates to CASSFGRGLGTDTQYF.

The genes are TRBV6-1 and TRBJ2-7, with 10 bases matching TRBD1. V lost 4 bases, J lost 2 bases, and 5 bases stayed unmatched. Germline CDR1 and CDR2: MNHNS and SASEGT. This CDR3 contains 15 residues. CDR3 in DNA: TGTGCCAGCAGTGGGGGACAGGGGTTTCCCTACGAGCAGTACTTC. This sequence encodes CASSGGQGFPYEQYF.

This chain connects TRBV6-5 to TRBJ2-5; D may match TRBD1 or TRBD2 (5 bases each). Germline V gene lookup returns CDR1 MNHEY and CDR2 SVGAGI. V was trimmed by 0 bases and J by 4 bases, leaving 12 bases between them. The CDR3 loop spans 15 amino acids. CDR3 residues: CASSYSPGRLETQYF. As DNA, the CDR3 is TGTGCCAGCAGTTACTCGCCGGGGCGTTTAGAGACCCAGTACTTC.

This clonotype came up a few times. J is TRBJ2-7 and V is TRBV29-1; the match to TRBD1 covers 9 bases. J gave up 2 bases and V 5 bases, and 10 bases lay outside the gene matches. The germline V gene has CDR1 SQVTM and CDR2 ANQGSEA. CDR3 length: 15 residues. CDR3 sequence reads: CSVFYRGRETYEQYF. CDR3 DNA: TGCAGCGTTTTCTACAGGGGGCGCGAGACCTACGAGCAGTACTTC.

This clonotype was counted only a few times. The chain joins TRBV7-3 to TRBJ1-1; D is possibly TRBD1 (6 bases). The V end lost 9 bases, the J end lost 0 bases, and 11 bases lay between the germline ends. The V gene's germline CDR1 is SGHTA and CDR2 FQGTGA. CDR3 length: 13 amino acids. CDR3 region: CARSAGVNTEAFF. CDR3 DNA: TGTGCCAGGTCGGCAGGGGTGAACACTGAAGCTTTCTTT.

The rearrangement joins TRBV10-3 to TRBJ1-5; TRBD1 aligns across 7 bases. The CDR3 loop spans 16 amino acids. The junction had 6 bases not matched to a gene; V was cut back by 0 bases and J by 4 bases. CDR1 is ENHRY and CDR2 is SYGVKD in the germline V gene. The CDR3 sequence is CAISESRGLGNQPQHF. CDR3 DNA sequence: TGTGCCATCAGTGAGTCAAGGGGGCTCGGGAATCAGCCCCAGCATTTT.

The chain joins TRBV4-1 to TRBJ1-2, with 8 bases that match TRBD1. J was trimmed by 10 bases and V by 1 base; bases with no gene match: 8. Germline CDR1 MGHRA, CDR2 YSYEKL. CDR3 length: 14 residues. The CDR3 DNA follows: TGCGCCAGCAGCCAAGTTGGCAGGGGGCGCGACTACACCTTC. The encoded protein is CASSQVGRGRDYTF.

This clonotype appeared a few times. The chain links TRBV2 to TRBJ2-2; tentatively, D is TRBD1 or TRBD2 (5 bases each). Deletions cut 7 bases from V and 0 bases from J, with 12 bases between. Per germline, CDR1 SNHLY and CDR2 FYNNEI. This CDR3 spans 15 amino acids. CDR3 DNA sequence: TGTGCCAGCAATGGGGGACGGACGAACACCGGGGAGCTGTTTTTT. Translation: CASNGGRTNTGELFF.

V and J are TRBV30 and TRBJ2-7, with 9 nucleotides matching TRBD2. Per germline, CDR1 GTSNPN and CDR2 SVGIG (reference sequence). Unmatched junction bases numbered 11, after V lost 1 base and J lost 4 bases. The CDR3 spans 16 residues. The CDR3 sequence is CAWSGLLAGGWYEQYF. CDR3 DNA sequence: TGTGCCTGGAGTGGCCTCCTGGCGGGGGGGTGGTACGAGCAGTACTTC.

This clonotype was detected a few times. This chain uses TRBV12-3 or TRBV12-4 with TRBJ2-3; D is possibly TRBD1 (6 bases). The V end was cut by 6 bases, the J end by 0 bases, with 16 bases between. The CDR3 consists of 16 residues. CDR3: CASRTGHLTSTDTQYF. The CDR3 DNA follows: TGTGCCAGCAGAACGGGACACTTGACTAGCACAGATACGCAGTATTTT.

CDR3 sequence reads: CASSWDREEAFF. CDR3 DNA: TGCGCCAGCAGCTGGGACAGGGAAGAAGCTTTCTTT. The chain links TRBV5-1 to TRBJ1-1; 9 bases are shared with TRBD1. J was trimmed by 8 bases and V by 3 bases; bases with no gene match: 2. Germline CDR1 SGHRS, CDR2 YFSETQ. CDR3 length: 12 amino acids.

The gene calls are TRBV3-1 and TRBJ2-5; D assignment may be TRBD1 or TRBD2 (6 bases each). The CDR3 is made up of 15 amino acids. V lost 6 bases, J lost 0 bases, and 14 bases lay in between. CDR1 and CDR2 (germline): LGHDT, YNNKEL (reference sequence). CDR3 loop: CASSHPGDNQETQYF. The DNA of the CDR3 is TGTGCCAGCAGTCACCCGGGGGACAACCAAGAGACCCAGTACTTC.